Listed below are T cell receptor beta chains from one sample, sequenced in a study of T-cell reconstitution after alpha-beta-depleted transplantation in children. MiXCR, run by TCRdb on the PCR reads, gives a single entry per CDR3 protein. This sample carries 640,000 or so distinct CDR3 sequences, approximately 17% of them seen once, and the ten largest clones take 0.9% to 1.2%. Material: PBMCs from the stem cell graft donor, obtained from the stem cell graft. Receptor source: a human donor who donated a stem cell graft to a child with acute myeloid leukemia. Each CDR3 is given with its conserved first and last residue. D genes are given only for firm matches. Size is omitted from some rows. Given values are once, few, many or a class for expanded clones.

>NA|TRBV7-9|TRBJ2-5|16|TRBD2
TGTGCCAGCAGCTTAGGGGCGAGCGGGGGTCAAGAGACCCAGTACTTC
CASSLGASGGQETQYF
>NA|TRBV11-2|TRBJ2-6|18|NA
TGTGCCAGCAGCTTAAGGCAGGGTAGCCCGACTGGGGCCAACGTCCTGACTTTC
CASSLRQGSPTGANVLTF
>few|TRBV24-1|TRBJ2-7|17|NA
TGTGCCACCAGTGATCCCGAAAGAGACCGGGACGGCTACGAGCAGTACTTC
CATSDPERDRDGYEQYF
>many|TRBV20-1|TRBJ2-3|14|TRBD2
TGCAGTGCCAGGCGGGGGAGGGGTACAGATACGCAGTATTTT
CSARRGRGTDTQYF
>NA|TRBV20-1|TRBJ2-7|15|TRBD1
TGCAGTGCTAGAGATCCGACAGGGGGCGCCTACGAGCAGTACTTC
CSARDPTGGAYEQYF
>few|TRBV12-3/TRBV12-4|TRBJ1-4|15|NA
TGTGCCAGCAGTCCCCGACTCGTATCGGGTGAAAAACTGTTTTTT
CASSPRLVSGEKLFF
>many|TRBV5-1|TRBJ2-1|15|TRBD2
TGCGCCAGCAGCTCATACGTCGGGAGGTACAATGAGCAGTTCTTC
CASSSYVGRYNEQFF
>many|TRBV6-5|TRBJ1-2|13|NA
TGTGCCAGCAGTTACTCGGGGGGCGACGGCTACACCTTC
CASSYSGGDGYTF
>NA|TRBV6-5|TRBJ2-7|15|NA
TGTGCCAGCAGTTACCCCGGGGGCCAAGCCTACGAGCAGTACTTC
CASSYPGGQAYEQYF
>few|TRBV18|TRBJ2-7|13|NA
TGTGCCAGCTCACCCTCGACAGGCTACGAGCAGTACTTC
CASSPSTGYEQYF
>many|TRBV4-3|TRBJ2-5|15|NA
TGCGCCAGCAGCCAAGATCACAGGGCTGAAGAGACCCAGTACTTC
CASSQDHRAEETQYF
>many|TRBV4-3|TRBJ2-7|14|NA
TGCGCCAGCAGCCAAGATTATGAGGGGTACGAGCAGTACTTC
CASSQDYEGYEQYF
>many|TRBV7-8|TRBJ1-2|16|TRBD1
TGTGCCAGCAGCAGAGTGACAGGGCTCGCTAACTATGGCTACACCTTC
CASSRVTGLANYGYTF
>few|TRBV29-1|TRBJ2-2|14|NA
TGCAGCGTTAGGGGGGCCGTAAACACCGGGGAGCTGTTTTTT
CSVRGAVNTGELFF
>many|TRBV12-3/TRBV12-4|TRBJ2-3|15|TRBD1
TGTGCCAGCAGTTTAACGGGACAGTACACAGATACGCAGTATTTT
CASSLTGQYTDTQYF
>NA|TRBV7-9|TRBJ2-7|14|NA
TGTGCCAGCAGCCTCACTTTAGGGGGGGGTGAGCAGTACTTC
CASSLTLGGGEQYF
>NA|TRBV24-1|TRBJ1-5|13|NA
TGTGCCACGTCGTGGAGGGACAATCAGCCCCAGCATTTT
CATSWRDNQPQHF
>few|TRBV11-1|TRBJ2-3|18|TRBD2
TGTGCCAGCAGCTCCGGACTAGCGGGGATTCCTAGCACAGATACGCAGTATTTT
CASSSGLAGIPSTDTQYF
>many|TRBV20-1|TRBJ2-3|15|NA
TGCAGTGCTGGGTCCTGGACGGGGCGCGCAGATACGCAGTATTTT
CSAGSWTGRADTQYF
>NA|TRBV7-2|TRBJ2-1|18|TRBD2
TGTGCCAGCAGCTTAGTCGCGGGGGGGGTTAGCTCCTACAATGAGCAGTTCTTC
CASSLVAGGVSSYNEQFF
>few|TRBV15|TRBJ2-1|14|NA
TGTGCCACCAGCAGAGATTTGCCGGACAATGAGCAGTTCTTC
CATSRDLPDNEQFF
>NA|TRBV12-3/TRBV12-4|TRBJ1-5|16|NA
TGTGCCAGCAGCCCCCCGAGGTCGGGATACAATCAGCCCCAGCATTTT
CASSPPRSGYNQPQHF
>many|TRBV20-1|TRBJ2-4|14|NA
TGCAGTGCTAGGAGCGGGTTAGCCAAAAACATTCAGTACTTC
CSARSGLAKNIQYF
>NA|TRBV12-3/TRBV12-4|TRBJ2-2|11|NA
TGTGCCACCGAGAGAGCCGGGGAGCTGTTTTTT
CATERAGELFF
>few|TRBV6-5|TRBJ1-1|12|NA
TGTGCCAGCATCCAGGGAGGCACTGAAGCTTTCTTT
CASIQGGTEAFF
>many|TRBV19|TRBJ1-6|15|NA
TGTGCCAGTAGTCCACAGGGCAGGGGACACTCACCCCTCCACTTT
CASSPQGRGHSPLHF
>NA|TRBV7-2|TRBJ2-1|16|TRBD2
TGTGCCAGCAGCCCTAAGGGTGGTAGCGGGGGCAATGAGCAGTTCTTC
CASSPKGGSGGNEQFF
>few|TRBV28|TRBJ2-5|15|NA
TGTGCCAGCTCCTCCGAGCGAAAAGCGATTATGGCCCAGTACTTC
CASSSERKAIMAQYF
>many|TRBV29-1|TRBJ2-1|15|TRBD1
TGCAGCGGAGGAAGGCGAGGGACAGCCTACAATGAGCAGTTCTTC
CSGGRRGTAYNEQFF
>few|TRBV6-1|TRBJ1-2|15|NA
TGTGCCAGCAGGTTGGGTGGGGGAGCTAACTATGGCTACACCTTC
CASRLGGGANYGYTF
>many|TRBV20-1|TRBJ1-4|12|NA
TGCAGTGCACGAGCTGGGGGCGAAAAACTGTTTTTT
CSARAGGEKLFF
>many|TRBV20-1|TRBJ2-1|14|NA
TGCAGTGCGCCGATCCCTACTTCGTACAATGAGCAGTTCTTC
CSAPIPTSYNEQFF
>NA|TRBV11-1|TRBJ2-1|18|TRBD1
TGTGCCAGCAGCTTAGATTCACAGGGGAAAAGCTCCTACAATGAGCAGTTCTTC
CASSLDSQGKSSYNEQFF
>NA|TRBV30|TRBJ1-5|13|NA
TGTGCCTGGAGCCGGGGTAGCAATCAGCCCCAGCATTTT
CAWSRGSNQPQHF
>NA|TRBV3-1|TRBJ2-1|13|NA
TGTGCCAGCAGCCGGAGGGTTCGGGATGAGCAGTTCTTC
CASSRRVRDEQFF
>many|TRBV20-1|TRBJ1-1|14|TRBD1
TGCAGTGCGATGACAGGGGGAGCTTATACTGAAGCTTTCTTT
CSAMTGGAYTEAFF
>few|TRBV5-1|TRBJ1-2|15|NA
TGCGCCAGCAGCTTGACCCGGGTCGGGATGGACGGCTACACCTTC
CASSLTRVGMDGYTF
>few|TRBV11-2|TRBJ2-7|14|NA
TGTGCCAGCAGCTTCTGGGAAATGTCATACGAGCAGTACTTC
CASSFWEMSYEQYF
>once|TRBV18|TRBJ2-7|15|NA
TGTGCCAGCTCACCACCATCCGGGAGCTCCTACGAGCAGTACTTC
CASSPPSGSSYEQYF
>many|TRBV20-1|TRBJ2-1|15|NA
TGCAGTGCTAGAGAACGGGCGGGGCCCTACAATGAGCAGTTCTTC
CSARERAGPYNEQFF
>many|TRBV7-6|TRBJ1-5|14|NA
TGTGCCAGCAGCAGAGGGGGGCTCAATCAGCCCCAGCATTTT
CASSRGGLNQPQHF
>NA|TRBV5-1|TRBJ1-1|14|NA
TGCGCCAGCAGCCGGGGGGGCATGAACACTGAAGCTTTCTTT
CASSRGGMNTEAFF
>many|TRBV29-1|TRBJ1-1|13|TRBD1
TGCAGCGCCATGACAGGGATGAACACTGAAGCTTTCTTT
CSAMTGMNTEAFF
>few|TRBV24-1|TRBJ2-1|15|TRBD1
TGTGCCACCAGTGATTTGGGGCAGGGGGACAATGAGCAGTTCTTC
CATSDLGQGDNEQFF
>few|TRBV5-1|TRBJ1-1|15|NA
TGCGCCAGCAGCTTGGCTGGGGTAGAATACACTGAAGCTTTCTTT
CASSLAGVEYTEAFF
>many|TRBV6-5|TRBJ1-6|14|TRBD1
TGTGCCAGCAATACGGACAGGGGAAGTTCACCCCTCCACTTT
CASNTDRGSSPLHF
>NA|TRBV12-3/TRBV12-4|TRBJ2-5|16|TRBD2
TGTGCCAGCACTAGACTAGCGAGTTCCGGAATGGGGACCCAGTACTTC
CASTRLASSGMGTQYF
>many|TRBV20-1|TRBJ1-2|11|NA
TGCAGTGCTAGAGATGGGCGTGGCTACACCTTC
CSARDGRGYTF
>few|TRBV11-2|TRBJ2-1|13|NA
TGTGCCAGCGTCGACAGTTTTTACAATGAGCAGTTCTTC
CASVDSFYNEQFF
>many|TRBV27|TRBJ2-7|15|NA
TGTGCCAGCAGTGCTGCCGGGCGTTACCGCTACGAGCAGTACTTC
CASSAAGRYRYEQYF
>many|TRBV9|TRBJ2-5|15|NA
TGTGCCAGCAGCGCCCAAGGGCAGGGTAAAGAGACCCAGTACTTC
CASSAQGQGKETQYF
>many|TRBV5-1|TRBJ1-2|13|NA
TGTGCCAGCAGCTTGGCAGGCGGCTATGGCTACACCTTC
CASSLAGGYGYTF
>many|TRBV20-1|TRBJ1-4|14|NA
TGCAGTGCTCCAGGAGGACGGATTAATGAAAAACTGTTTTTT
CSAPGGRINEKLFF
>many|TRBV20-1|TRBJ2-5|14|NA
TGCAGTGCTAGCCGAACAGGGAGGGGAGAGACCCAGTACTTC
CSASRTGRGETQYF
>NA|TRBV12-3/TRBV12-4|TRBJ1-5|11|NA
TGTGCCAGCAGCCGTGACAGGTCCCAGCATTTT
CASSRDRSQHF
>NA|TRBV15|TRBJ2-7|14|NA
TGTGCCACCAGCAGAGATGGGGGCTCCTACGAGCAGTACTTC
CATSRDGGSYEQYF
>many|TRBV10-3|TRBJ2-1|13|NA
TGTGCCATCAGTGAACTAGAGGCTCAAGAGCAGTTCTTC
CAISELEAQEQFF
>many|TRBV5-1|TRBJ2-1|14|NA
TGCGCCAGCAGCTTGGGACAGAGATACAATGAGCAGTTCTTC
CASSLGQRYNEQFF
>few|TRBV15|TRBJ1-5|15|NA
TGTGCCACCAGCCTTAATCGAGGGGAGAGGCAGCCCCAGCATTTT
CATSLNRGERQPQHF
>NA|TRBV7-9|TRBJ2-5|14|TRBD1
TGTGCCAGTCTATGGACAGGGAGAGAAGAGACCCAGTACTTC
CASLWTGREETQYF